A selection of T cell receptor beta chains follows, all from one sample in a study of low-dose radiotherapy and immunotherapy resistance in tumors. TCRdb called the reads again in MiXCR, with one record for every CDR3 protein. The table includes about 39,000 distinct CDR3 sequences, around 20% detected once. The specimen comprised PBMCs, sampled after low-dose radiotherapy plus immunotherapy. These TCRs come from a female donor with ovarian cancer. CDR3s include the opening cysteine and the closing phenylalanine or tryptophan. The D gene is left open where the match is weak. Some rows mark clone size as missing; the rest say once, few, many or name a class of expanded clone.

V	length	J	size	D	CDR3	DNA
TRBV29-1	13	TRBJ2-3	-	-	CSVDIASGDTQYF	TGCAGCGTTGATATCGCGAGTGGAGATACGCAGTATTTT
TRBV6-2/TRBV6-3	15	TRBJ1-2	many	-	CASSYLQGPNYGYTF	TGTGCCAGCAGTTACTTACAGGGTCCTAACTATGGCTACACCTTC
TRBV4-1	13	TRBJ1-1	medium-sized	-	CASSRSQNTEAFF	TGCGCCAGCAGCCGCAGTCAGAACACTGAAGCTTTCTTT
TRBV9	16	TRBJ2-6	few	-	CASSATLGAGANVLTF	TGTGCCAGCAGCGCCACCCTGGGAGCTGGGGCCAACGTCCTGACTTTC
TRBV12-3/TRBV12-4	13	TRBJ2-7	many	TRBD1	CASSFGQVYEQYF	TGTGCCAGCAGTTTCGGACAGGTTTACGAGCAGTACTTC
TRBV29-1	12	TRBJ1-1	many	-	CSVTDGEVSAFF	TGCAGCGTGACCGATGGGGAAGTTTCGGCTTTCTTT
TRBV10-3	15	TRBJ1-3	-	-	CAISGPGGRGNTIYF	TGTGCCATCAGTGGCCCCGGGGGCCGTGGAAACACCATATATTTT
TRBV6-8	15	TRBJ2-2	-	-	CASRISWAAGELFFF	-
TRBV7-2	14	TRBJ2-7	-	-	CASSPGIAVYEQYF	TGTGCCAGCAGCCCGGGCATTGCTGTCTACGAGCAGTACTTC
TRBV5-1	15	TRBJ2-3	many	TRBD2	CASRQAGGSVDTQYF	TGCGCCAGCAGGCAAGCGGGAGGAAGTGTAGATACGCAGTATTTT
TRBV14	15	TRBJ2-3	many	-	CASSQYQGPTDTQYF	TGTGCCAGCAGCCAATATCAGGGTCCGACAGATACGCAGTATTTT
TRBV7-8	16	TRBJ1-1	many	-	CASSLGPSGAHTEAFF	TGTGCCAGCAGCTTAGGCCCTTCTGGGGCTCACACTGAAGCTTTCTTT
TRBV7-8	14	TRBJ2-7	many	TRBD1	CASSSKGQAYEQYF	TGTGCCAGCAGCTCCAAAGGACAGGCCTACGAGCAGTACTTC
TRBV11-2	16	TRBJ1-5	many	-	CASSLSVQASNQPQHF	TGTGCCAGCAGCTTGTCCGTCCAGGCCTCGAATCAGCCCCAGCATTTT
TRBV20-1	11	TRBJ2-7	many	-	CSVPGLYEQYF	TGCAGTGTTCCAGGCCTCTACGAGCAGTACTTC
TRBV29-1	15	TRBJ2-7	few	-	CSVDSGRGHRAEQYF	TGCAGCGTTGATTCCGGCAGGGGACACCGCGCCGAGCAGTACTTC
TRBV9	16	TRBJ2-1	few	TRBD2	CASSAGGLAPSGGQFF	TGTGCCAGCAGCGCGGGGGGACTAGCGCCCTCAGGGGGGCAGTTCTTC
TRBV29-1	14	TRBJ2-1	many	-	CSVDSRSSYNEQFF	TGCAGCGTGGACAGCCGAAGCTCCTACAATGAGCAGTTCTTC
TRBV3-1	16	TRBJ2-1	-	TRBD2	CASSQSGLAGADEQFF	TGTGCCAGCAGCCAATCAGGACTAGCGGGGGCTGATGAGCAGTTCTTC
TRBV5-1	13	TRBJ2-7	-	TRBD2	CASSPQPGGEQYF	TGCGCCAGCAGCCCCCAGCCGGGGGGCGAGCAGTACTTC
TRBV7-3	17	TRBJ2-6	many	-	CASSPRDTNSGANVLTF	TGTGCCAGCAGCCCGCGGGACACGAACTCTGGGGCCAACGTCCTGACTTTC
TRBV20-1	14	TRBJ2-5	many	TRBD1	CSAAGQGNGETQYF	TGCAGTGCTGCCGGACAGGGCAATGGAGAGACCCAGTACTTC
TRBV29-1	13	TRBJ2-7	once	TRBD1	CSVVLQGAYEQYF	TGCAGCGTTGTATTACAGGGGGCCTACGAGCAGTACTTC
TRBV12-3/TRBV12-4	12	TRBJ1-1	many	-	CASTRTSGGAFF	TGTGCCAGCACGAGGACCTCTGGGGGAGCTTTCTTT
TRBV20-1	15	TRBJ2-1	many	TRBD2	CSAPSQRGGYNEQFF	TGCAGTGCCCCGTCCCAGCGGGGAGGCTACAATGAGCAGTTCTTC
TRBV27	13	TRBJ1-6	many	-	CASSGAGRSPLHF	TGTGCCAGCAGTGGGGCAGGGCGCTCACCCCTCCACTTT
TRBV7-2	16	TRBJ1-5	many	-	CASSLGGPRLNQPQHF	TGTGCCAGCAGCTTGGGTGGGCCTCGGCTAAACCAGCCCCAGCATTTT
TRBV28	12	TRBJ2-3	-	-	CASSTGADTQYF	TGTGCCAGCAGCACGGGGGCGGATACGCAGTATTTT
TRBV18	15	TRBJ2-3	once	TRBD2	CASSLVGGPSDTQYF	TGTGCCAGCTCATTAGTGGGAGGGCCTTCAGATACGCAGTATTTT
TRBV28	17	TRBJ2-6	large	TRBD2	CASKTSGFLPGANVLTF	TGTGCCAGCAAAACTAGCGGGTTCCTCCCTGGGGCCAACGTCCTGACTTTC
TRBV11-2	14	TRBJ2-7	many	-	CASSSSGSAYEQYF	TGTGCCAGCAGCTCGAGTGGGTCAGCCTACGAGCAGTACTTC
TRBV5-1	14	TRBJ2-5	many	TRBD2	CASSPRAGDETQYF	TGCGCCAGCAGCCCCAGAGCGGGGGATGAGACCCAGTACTTC
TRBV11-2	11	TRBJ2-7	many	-	CASSFQNEQYF	TGTGCCAGCAGCTTCCAAAACGAGCAGTACTTC
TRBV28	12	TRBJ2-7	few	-	CASVRASYEQYF	TGTGCCAGTGTGCGGGCCTCCTACGAGCAGTACTTC
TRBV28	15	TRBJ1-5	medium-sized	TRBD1	CASSAGTGEYQPQHF	TGTGCCAGCAGTGCCGGGACAGGAGAATATCAGCCCCAGCATTTT